The clone carrying this T cell receptor (beta chain) was recorded many times. The data originate from a study of T-cell reconstitution after alpha-beta-depleted transplantation in children. The CDR3 covers 20 residues. Unique molecular identifiers featured in how the TCRbeta library was prepared. TCRdb reprocessed the PCR reads via MiXCR and lists one record per CDR3 protein. The sample lists around 580,000 distinct CDR3 sequences, roughly 24% occurring once. The chain recombines TRBV21-1 with TRBJ1-6; no check of the table's D call, TRBD1, against the DNA was made. TRBV21-1 is tagged as a pseudogene. This specimen consisted of PBMCs, mostly from graft donor cells, obtained 360 days after TCRalphabeta/CD19-depleted stem cell transplant. The clonotype comes from a boy under three years old who had a stem cell transplant for acute myeloid leukemia, so the T cells may come from the graft donor. This CDR3 is CASSKSSNREGSSYNSPLHF. CDR3 sequence (DNA): TGTGCCAGCAGCAAATCGAGTAACAGGGAAGGGAGCTCCTATAATTCACCCCTCCACTTT.